A single sample gave rise to the 30 T cell receptor beta chains below, sequenced in a study of regulatory T cells in long-lasting Graves disease. Time point of the sample: persistent/refractory GD, antithyroid drugs over 5 years with positive TRAb. The authors made the TCR library using RNA they extracted from PBMCs. Relying on iRepertoire HTBI primers and Arm-PCR of CDR3 regions, the team built TCR beta libraries. TCRdb itself ran the multiplex PCR reads through MiXCR, one entry per CDR3 protein. The sample shows some 370,000 distinct CDR3 sequences, under 25% of them seen only once. Specimen: peripheral blood mononuclear cells (PBMCs), collected when the disease was refractory, from a patient treated with antithyroid drugs. The receptors derive from a female donor with Graves disease.

This clonotype occurred once. The junction departs from the called germline gene at one end, perhaps through a read error. This chain uses TRBV28 with TRBJ2-7; 10 bases agree with TRBD1. This CDR3 region has 15 residues. CDR1 and CDR2 from the germline V gene are MDHEN and SYDVKM. CDR3 DNA sequence: TGTGCCTGCAGTTCTCCGGGACAGGGGCTCGACGAGCAGTACTTC. Translation: CACSSPGQGLDEQYF.

With respect to this clonotype: Its ends do not fully match the called genes, so a read error is possible. The chain recombines TRBV7-7 with TRBJ1-5; 8 positions agree with TRBD1. This CDR3 has 16 residues. CDR1 and CDR2 (germline): SSHAT, FNYEAQ (reference sequence). The CDR3: CASSTGQDRLGQPQHF. DNA for the CDR3: TGTGCTAGCAGCACGGGACAGGACCGCCTCGGTCAGCCCCAGCATTTT.

Regarding this clonotype: Possible read error: a much larger clone is one base away. This chain's CDR3 is CASSRVYQPQRF. DNA for the CDR3: TGTGCCAGCAGTAGGGTTTATCAGCCCCAGCGTTTT. The chain combines TRBV12-3 or TRBV12-4 with TRBJ1-5; D not resolved. There are 12 residues in the CDR3.

This chain joins TRBV12-3 or TRBV12-4 and TRBJ1-1; 8 bases align to TRBD1. With 5 bases clipped from V and 5 bases from J, the junction kept 4 bases outside the gene matches. This CDR3 has 13 amino acids. The CDR3 sequence is CASSDRGATEAFF. The DNA for the CDR3 is TGTGCCAGCAGTGACAGGGGTGCAACTGAAGCTTTCTTT.

The table lists this clonotype with many counts. The V call is TRBV6-1, the J call TRBJ1-5; the D is unclear. The germline V gene encodes CDR1 MNHNS and CDR2 SASEGT. Trimming pared 6 bases from V and 3 bases from J, leaving 15 bases between. This CDR3 comprises 15 residues. The CDR3 region is CASRESRALNQPQHF. For the CDR3, the DNA is TGTGCCAGCAGGGAGTCACGGGCCCTCAATCAGCCCCAGCATTTT.

DNA for the CDR3: TGTGCCTGGAGTGTATTGGGACCCTATGGCTACACCTTC. Encoded protein: CAWSVLGPYGYTF. This sequence joins TRBV30 and TRBJ1-2; TRBD1 is a possible D gene (5 bases). V lost 0 bases to trimming and J lost 4 bases, with 9 bases between them. Germline assignment: CDR1 GTSNPN and CDR2 SVGIG (reference sequence). The CDR3 is 13 amino acids.

This chain links TRBV7-2 with TRBJ2-2, with D unclear. This CDR3 comprises 14 residues. The germline V and J ends were trimmed by 1 base and 6 bases, with 9 bases remaining between them. Germline-derived CDR1 and CDR2 are SGHTA and FQGNSA. The CDR3 DNA reads as TGTGCCAGCAGCTTAGAGTGGGGTTCCGGGGAGCTGTTTTTT. The encoded protein is CASSLEWGSGELFF.

This clonotype was detected many times. This chain uses TRBV6-1 with TRBJ1-3, with no clear D. The CDR3 contains 14 residues. From germline, CDR1 is MNHNS and CDR2 SASEGT. V lost 7 bases to trimming and J lost 0 bases, with 10 bases between them. The CDR3 nucleotides read TGTGCCAGCATAGGACCATCCTCTGGAAACACCATATATTTT. As protein: CASIGPSSGNTIYF.

This clonotype was recorded a few times. The chain joins TRBV27 to TRBJ2-7, with D possibly TRBD1 on 6 matching bases. Trimming removed 0 bases from V and 0 bases from J, with 12 bases in between. CDR3 size: 16 residues. The germline V gene encodes CDR1 MNHEY and CDR2 SMNVEV (reference sequence). CDR3 sequence reads: CASSLSDRTSSYEQYF. DNA of the CDR3: TGTGCCAGCAGTTTATCCGACAGGACCAGCTCCTACGAGCAGTACTTC.

This clonotype was observed a few times. The chain recombines TRBV7-9 with TRBJ1-2; TRBD1 matches at 12 bases. V lost 1 base, J lost 4 bases, and 4 bases stayed unmatched. The CDR3 extends over 16 amino acids. Germline V gene lookup returns CDR1 SEHNR and CDR2 FQNEAQ (reference sequence). The CDR3 bases are TGTGCCAGCAGCTTAGGTGGGACAGGGGGCGCCTATGGCTACACCTTC. It is translated as CASSLGGTGGAYGYTF.

This clonotype was observed many times. This sequence joins TRBV29-1 and TRBJ1-1; 7 bases are a match to TRBD1. This CDR3 contains 14 residues. Germline V gene lookup returns CDR1 SQVTM and CDR2 ANQGSEA. V was pared by 2 bases and J by 0 bases, with 3 bases of the junction left unmatched. The chain's CDR3 is CSVEPGQLNTEAFF. Written as DNA, the CDR3 is TGCAGCGTTGAACCGGGACAGTTGAACACTGAAGCTTTCTTT.

The chain joins TRBV6-2 or TRBV6-3 to TRBJ1-5; no reliable D call. Germline V lookup: CDR1 MNHEY, CDR2 SVGEGT. The CDR3 consists of 16 residues. Trimming took off 6 bases at V and 0 bases at J, with 15 bases between the two ends. The CDR3 sequence: CASSPRRQNSNQPQHF. DNA for the CDR3: TGTGCCAGCAGCCCCAGGCGCCAGAATAGCAATCAGCCCCAGCATTTT.

For the CDR3, the DNA is TGTGCCAGCAGACCCACAGGTTACGAGCAGTACTTC. Residues: CASRPTGYEQYF. The V and J genes are TRBV28 and TRBJ2-7; maybe TRBD1 (5 bases). Deletions cut 6 bases from V and 4 bases from J, with 10 bases between. CDR3 size: 12 residues. Germline CDR1 reads MDHEN; CDR2 reads SYDVKM. The full variable domain, with the rest looked up from reference TRBV28 and TRBJ2-7, is DVKVTQSSRYLVKRTGEKVFLECVQDMDHENMFWYRQDPGLGLRLIYFSYDVKMKEKGDIPEGYSVSREKKERFSLILESASTNQTSMYLCASRPTGYEQYFGPGTRLTVT.

In its sample, this clonotype was seen many times. The rearrangement joins TRBV7-2 to TRBJ1-1; perhaps TRBD1 as D (6 bases). This CDR3 is 13 amino acids long. From germline, CDR1 is SGHTA and CDR2 FQGNSA. Trimming removed 5 bases from V and 4 bases from J, with 11 bases in between. The CDR3 protein is CASSPTGSTEAFF. In DNA form, the CDR3 reads TGTGCCAGCAGCCCTACAGGGAGCACTGAAGCTTTCTTT.

This clonotype was picked up a small number of times. The chain links TRBV30 to TRBJ2-7; D remains ambiguous. The CDR3 contains 13 residues. CDR1 and CDR2 (germline): GTSNPN, SVGIG (reference sequence). Trimming shortened V by 2 bases and J by 3 bases, and 11 bases separated the two germline ends. The CDR3 reads CAWSLTNGYEQYF. CDR3 coding DNA: TGTGCCTGGAGTCTCACGAACGGCTACGAGCAGTACTTC.

This chain joins TRBV20-1 and TRBJ2-5; 13 bases align to TRBD2. Germline V gives CDR1 DFQATT, CDR2 SNEGSKA (reference sequence). After removal of 5 bases from V and 5 bases from J, the junction contained 14 bases not matched to a gene. This CDR3 is built from 17 residues. The CDR3 spells CSASAHGLAGVEETQYF. For the CDR3, the DNA is TGCAGTGCTTCTGCGCATGGACTAGCGGGAGTGGAGGAGACCCAGTACTTC.

This clonotype was detected a few times. This CDR3 is CSARVATGLSPLHF. The CDR3 bases are TGCAGTGCTAGAGTGGCGACAGGGCTCTCACCCCTCCACTTT. J is TRBJ1-6 and V is TRBV20-1, with 7 nucleotides matching TRBD1. This CDR3 spans 14 amino acids. Germline V gives CDR1 DFQATT, CDR2 SNEGSKA (reference sequence). V was pared by 1 base and J by 10 bases, with 7 bases of the junction left unmatched.

In this sample, this clonotype turned up a few times. The chain has TRBV5-1 and TRBJ2-7; 8 positions agree with TRBD1. Germline V gene sequence: CDR1 SGHRS, CDR2 YFSETQ. This CDR3 region has 16 residues. The V segment lost 0 bases and the J segment 5 bases; nucleotides outside the gene matches: 10. The CDR3 DNA reads TGCGCCAGCAGCTTGGGGACAGGGCGATCTTGGAACGAGCAGTACTTC. Translated: CASSLGTGRSWNEQYF.

This sequence joins TRBV5-8 and TRBJ2-6; TRBD2 matches at 9 bases. This CDR3 has 17 residues. J gave up 0 bases and V 5 bases, and 6 bases lay outside the gene matches. The germline CDR1 and CDR2 sequences are SGHTS and YDEGEE. Written as DNA, the CDR3 is TGTGCCAGCAGGGTAGCGGGAGATACCTCTGGGGCCAACGTCCTGACTTTC. It yields the protein CASRVAGDTSGANVLTF.

This clonotype was detected many times. This chain joins TRBV28 and TRBJ2-7, with 8 bases aligning to TRBD2. This CDR3 comprises 14 residues. Trimming took 5 bases from V and 2 from J; bases not matched to a gene: 5. CDR1 MDHEN and CDR2 SYDVKM come from the germline V gene. This CDR3 is CASSDTGGPYEQYF. In DNA form, the CDR3 reads TGTGCCAGCAGTGATACGGGAGGGCCCTACGAGCAGTACTTC.

This clonotype was counted many times. This chain joins TRBV7-9 and TRBJ2-7; D might be TRBD2 (6 bases). V was cut by 3 bases and J by 7 bases, with 13 bases left in between. Germline CDR1 reads SEHNR; CDR2 reads FQNEAQ (reference sequence). The CDR3 runs to 13 residues. The CDR3 DNA reads TGTGCCAGCAGCTTTAAGCCCGCGGGGGAGCAGTACTTC. It is translated as CASSFKPAGEQYF.

This clonotype was observed many times. V is TRBV9 and J is TRBJ1-1; D might be TRBD1 (5 bases). The germline V gene has CDR1 SGDLS and CDR2 YYNGEE. The length of the CDR3 is 14 residues. V was clipped by 5 bases and J by 4 bases, with 15 bases between them. In DNA form, the CDR3 reads TGTGCCAGCAGTTACCTTCCAGGGAGCACTGAAGCTTTCTTT. It translates to CASSYLPGSTEAFF.

Comment on this clonotype: Relative to the germline gene, one junction end is altered; a read error may explain this. The chain employs TRBV7-8 and TRBJ1-4; perhaps TRBD1 as D (5 bases). Per the germline V gene, CDR1 is SGHVS and CDR2 is FQNEAQ. This CDR3 is 15 amino acids long. CDR3 loop: CASSNRVGGNEELFF. As DNA, the CDR3 is TGTGCCAGCAGCAACCGTGTGGGGGGAAATGAAGAACTGTTTTTT.

This clonotype was found a few times. Its ends do not fully match the called genes, so a read error is possible. The chain employs TRBV20-1 and TRBJ2-7; TRBD2 might be the D (7 bases). Germline lookup yields CDR1 DFQATT and CDR2 SNEGSKA (reference sequence). The CDR3 contains 11 residues. In nucleotides, the CDR3 is TGCAGTGCTAGAGATGGGGGGGCTGGGTATTTC. As protein: CSARDGGAGYF.

This chain joins TRBV20-1 and TRBJ1-1, with a weak D call TRBD1 (6 bases). This CDR3 comprises 14 residues. Germline assignment: CDR1 DFQATT and CDR2 SNEGSKA (reference sequence). Between the trimmed V and J ends, which lost 6 bases and 3 bases, there was a span of 17 bases. CDR3 bases: TGCAGTGCCGGAATACAGGGTATATACACTGAAGCTTTCTTT. It specifies CSAGIQGIYTEAFF.

The chain joins TRBV19 to TRBJ1-1, with D tentatively TRBD1 (5 bases). Looked up from germline, CDR1 is LNHDA and CDR2 is SQIVND (reference sequence). The CDR3 consists of 14 residues. V lost 1 base and J 7 bases, leaving 13 bases between the germline ends. In nucleotides, the CDR3 is TGTGCCAGTAGTATAGGTGTCCCGACAGTTGAAGCTTTCTTT. Protein sequence: CASSIGVPTVEAFF.

This clonotype appeared many times. The chain joins TRBV20-1 to TRBJ2-7, with TRBD1 as a possible D gene (6 bases). CDR3 length: 17 residues. Germline values: CDR1 DFQATT, CDR2 SNEGSKA (reference sequence). V lost 0 bases and J 4 bases, leaving 22 bases between the germline ends. DNA for the CDR3: TGCAGTGCTAGAGATATCCCAGGGACAAGGACTGATTACGAGCAGTACTTC. It encodes CSARDIPGTRTDYEQYF.

The rearrangement uses TRBV5-6 and TRBJ1-2; perhaps TRBD1 as D (5 bases). Trimming removed 1 base at V and 0 bases at J, with 13 bases between. Germline assignment: CDR1 SGHDT and CDR2 YYEEEE. The CDR3 runs to 16 residues. This CDR3 reads CASSLRQGLANYGYTF. CDR3 bases: TGTGCCAGCAGCTTGAGGCAGGGTCTCGCTAACTATGGCTACACCTTC.

This clonotype was seen at least ten times. The V call is TRBV2, the J call TRBJ2-7; 7 bases agree with TRBD2. The CDR3 covers 15 residues. Losses at the gene ends were 6 bases for V and 0 bases for J; bases not matched to a gene: 8. Germline CDR1 is SNHLY and CDR2 is FYNNEI. CDR3 amino acids: CASSSGRSSSYEQYF. Here the CDR3 DNA reads TGTGCCAGCAGCTCCGGGAGGAGCAGCTCCTACGAGCAGTACTTC.

The CDR3 DNA reads TGCAGTGCTAGAGTGGGCACAAGAGAGACCCAGTACTTC. Protein product: CSARVGTRETQYF. V is TRBV20-1 and J is TRBJ2-5; D is unresolved. The V gene's germline CDR1 is DFQATT and CDR2 SNEGSKA (reference sequence). The CDR3 extends over 13 amino acids. V dropped 1 base and J dropped 4 bases, with 10 bases sitting between them.